The T cell receptor (beta chain) described here comes from a study of long-term antiretroviral therapy in people with HIV. The study's findings and limits: Although diversity increased after ART, it remained lower than in transplant donor controls. Narrower CDR3 length ranges marked HIV repertoires relative to controls. Clonal expansions arising prior to ART prevailed in the repertoire at every time point.

The V gene lost 7 bases and the J gene lost 0 bases, with 20 bases spanning the gap. Germline CDR1 and CDR2: SEHNR and FQNEAQ (reference sequence). The CDR3 loop spans 17 amino acids. Survey level was the resolution at which the v3.0 immunoSEQ assay ran. The protocol was immunoSEQ multiplex PCR, while the TCRdb copy is restricted to in-frame clones and leaves out a portion. Here the sample spans 45,000 to 50,000 clones, approximately 79% being singletons. A single count supports this clone. The target antigen is unknown. The chain employs TRBV7-9 and TRBJ2-3, with D perhaps TRBD1 (5 bases). The sequence derives from a woman between 18 and 29 years old with HIV. The input for sequencing was unsorted PBMCs, taken 0.8 years after starting antiretroviral therapy. The CDR3, as DNA: TGTGCCAGCAACCCCGGACATGGGGCTACTAGCACAGATACGCAGTATTTT. It yields the protein CASNPGHGATSTDTQYF.